At least ten counts were recorded for the clone carrying this TCR beta chain. The antigen remains undetermined. Synthesis of TCR cDNA relied on 5'RACE template switching, which attached a universal primer site and UMIs. TCRdb reprocessed the 5' RACE reads via MiXCR and lists one record per CDR3 protein. The table includes about 400,000 distinct CDR3 sequences, more than 5.5% detected once. The length of the CDR3 is 16 residues. The V and J ends lost 5 bases and 0 bases respectively, with 14 bases between them. This sample stems from a study of T cells after yellow fever vaccination. Study-wide context: Libraries from low-cell-number fractions were prepared with the SMART-Seq v4 Ultra Low Input RNA kit.

The study, taken as a whole, reports: Any FACS-sorted repertoire could hold abundant clonotypes that contaminate it from the bulk population. Most primary-vaccination clones recurred post-booster (under 98% CD4, just over 85% CD8).

The rearrangement uses TRBV12-3 or TRBV12-4 and TRBJ2-4; D is undetermined. Specimen: PBMCs, collected 5 days after the yellow fever booster vaccination. This TCR was recovered from a man aged 25 to 45 who received the YFV17D yellow fever vaccine. The CDR3 here is CASSPLGRIAKNIQYF. The CDR3 bases are TGTGCCAGCAGTCCTCTCGGTAGGATAGCCAAAAACATTCAGTACTTC.